This record looks at one T cell receptor beta chain sequence and its context. This clonotype has only a few counts. Its antigen specificity is not known. One base away there is no much larger clone; base qualities are not given. According to the study, the label for this sample's treatment or condition signals: live attenuated yellow fever vaccine strain. A standard Ficoll-Paque protocol was used to isolate PBMCs from peripheral blood. Dynabeads CD4 and CD8 positive selection kits were used to isolate the CD4 and CD8 T-cell fractions. TriZol was used to extract RNA from bulk PBMCs, CD4 and CD8 fractions, and dextramer-positive and dextramer-negative fractions. The sequencing machine was an Illumina NovaSeq 6000. Synthesis of TCR cDNA relied on 5'RACE template switching, a step that introduced a universal primer site along with unique molecular identifiers. Priming for cDNA synthesis came from both the TCR alpha and TCR beta constant segments. Library amplification used two PCR steps, and the second PCR step added sample barcodes and sequencing adapters. Sequencing of the libraries was done on either Illumina HiSeq 2500 (2x100 bp) or NovaSeq (2x150 bp). In the original analysis: Reads were demultiplexed and collapsed into UMI consensus sequences with MIGEC, and V(D)J alignment was performed with MiXCR. Using edgeR on replicate PBMC samples, clonotypes were called vaccine-responding if FDR was below 0.01 and the log2 fold change was above 5 up to day 15. Bulk clonotypes were assigned CD4 or CD8 identity according to which sequenced CD4 or CD8 repertoire held them at higher abundance. TCRdb passed the public sequencing reads through fastp at Q25 and MiXCR, retaining productive beta sequences. For every CDR3 protein sequence, its rows merge into one entry that carries the most common genes and DNA. The V and J calls, along with clone size, are taken from TCRdb and not from the paper's own processing. The sample table records about 170,000 distinct CDR3 sequences; roughly 9.6% of these occur just once. Jointly, the top ten make up 36% of the sample.

These data belong to a study of T cells after yellow fever vaccination (dated by TCRdb to between 2017 and 2020). Some background on the complete study: The SMART-Seq v4 Ultra Low Input RNA kit was used to prepare libraries from fractions with low cell numbers. To follow T-cell clones before and after both primary and booster YFV17D yellow fever vaccination, bulk TCR alpha and beta repertoires underwent longitudinal sequencing. Two healthy male donors, one aged 18 to 29 and one aged 30 to 40 years, were included in the cohort. Blood was drawn at multiple timepoints before and after primary and secondary immunization, with bulk PBMC replicates and cell subsets isolated.

What the research found in general, with its limitations: Compared with the primary T-cell response, the secondary T-cell response was weaker but faster, peaking on day 5 rather than day 15. Because abundant contaminating clonotypes from the bulk population could be contained in FACS-sorted repertoires, computational filtering was required. Most clones expanded after primary vaccination (96% of CD4 and 88% of CD8) were re-detected after the booster, suggesting that broad memory maintenance occurred. Only a couple of donors were included in the study, so the extent to which the findings can be generalized is limited. A small fraction of clonotypes appeared in both the CD4 and CD8 compartments, likely as a result of convergent recombination.

The germline V gene sets CDR1 to KGHSH and CDR2 to LQKENI. V drops 2 bases and J drops 5 bases, leaving 6 bases in between. The CDR3 has 13 amino acids, counting the end cysteine and phenylalanine. Of the read, only the CDR3 DNA is kept; its 39 bases are in frame from base 1. The sequence joins TRBV18 to TRBJ1-4, with TRBD1 as a weak D call on 5 bases. This clonotype was sampled from a man aged 18 to 30 who received the YFV17D yellow fever vaccine. Sequenced here: CD8+ T cells sorted from PBMCs, sampled 15 days after the yellow fever booster vaccination. The sequenced DNA: TGTGCCAGCTCACCATCAGGGAATGAAAAACTGTTTTTT. Its protein is CASSPSGNEKLFF.